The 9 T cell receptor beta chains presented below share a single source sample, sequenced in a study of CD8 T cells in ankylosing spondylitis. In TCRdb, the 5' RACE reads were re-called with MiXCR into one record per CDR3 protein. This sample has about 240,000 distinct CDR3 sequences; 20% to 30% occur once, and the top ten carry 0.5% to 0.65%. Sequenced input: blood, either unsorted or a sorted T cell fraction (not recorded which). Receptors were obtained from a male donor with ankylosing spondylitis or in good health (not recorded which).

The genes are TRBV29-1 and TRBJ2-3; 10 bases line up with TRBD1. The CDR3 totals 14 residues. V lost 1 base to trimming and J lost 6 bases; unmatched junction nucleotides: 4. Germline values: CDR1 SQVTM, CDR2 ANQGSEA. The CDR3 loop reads CSVEGGTGVDTQYF. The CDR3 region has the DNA TGCAGCGTTGAAGGGGGGACAGGGGTCGATACGCAGTATTTT.

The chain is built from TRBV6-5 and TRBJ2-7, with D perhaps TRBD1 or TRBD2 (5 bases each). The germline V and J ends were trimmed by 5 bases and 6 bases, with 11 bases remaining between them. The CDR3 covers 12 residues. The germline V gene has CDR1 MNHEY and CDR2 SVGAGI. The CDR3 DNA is TGTGCCAGCAGTGGGGGTTTATTCGAGCAGTACTTC. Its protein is CASSGGLFEQYF.

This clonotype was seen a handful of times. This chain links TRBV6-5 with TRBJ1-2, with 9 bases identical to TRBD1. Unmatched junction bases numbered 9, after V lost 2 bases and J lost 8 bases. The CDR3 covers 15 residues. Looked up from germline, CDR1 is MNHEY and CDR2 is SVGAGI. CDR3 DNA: TGTGCCAGCAGTTACGCGATCGGGACAGGGAAGGGCTACACCTTC. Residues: CASSYAIGTGKGYTF.

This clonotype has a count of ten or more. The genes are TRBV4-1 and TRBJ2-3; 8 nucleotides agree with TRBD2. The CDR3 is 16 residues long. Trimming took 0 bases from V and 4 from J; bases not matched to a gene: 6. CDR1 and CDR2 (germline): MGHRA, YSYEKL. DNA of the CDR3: TGCGCCAGCAGCCAAGATCCGGTCGGGGGGGCAGATACGCAGTATTTT. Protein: CASSQDPVGGADTQYF.

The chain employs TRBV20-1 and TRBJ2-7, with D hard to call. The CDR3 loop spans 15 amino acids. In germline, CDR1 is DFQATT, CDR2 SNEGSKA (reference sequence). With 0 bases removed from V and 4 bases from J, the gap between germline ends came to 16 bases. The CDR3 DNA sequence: TGCAGTGCTAGAGATCCGGCCTCCCCGGTTTACGAGCAGTACTTC. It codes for CSARDPASPVYEQYF.

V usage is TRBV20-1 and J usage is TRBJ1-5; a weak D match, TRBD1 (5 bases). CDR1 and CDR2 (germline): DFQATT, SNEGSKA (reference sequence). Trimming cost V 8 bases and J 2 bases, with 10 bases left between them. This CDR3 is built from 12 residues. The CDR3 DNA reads TGCAGTTGCAGGGTTGGCAATCAGCCCCAGCATTTT. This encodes CSCRVGNQPQHF.

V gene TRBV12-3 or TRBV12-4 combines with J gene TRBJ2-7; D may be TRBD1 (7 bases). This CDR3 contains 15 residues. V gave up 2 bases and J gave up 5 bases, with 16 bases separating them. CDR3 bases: TGTGCCAGCAGTTTATCGCAGGGGGGTAGCGACGAGCAGTACTTC. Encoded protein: CASSLSQGGSDEQYF.

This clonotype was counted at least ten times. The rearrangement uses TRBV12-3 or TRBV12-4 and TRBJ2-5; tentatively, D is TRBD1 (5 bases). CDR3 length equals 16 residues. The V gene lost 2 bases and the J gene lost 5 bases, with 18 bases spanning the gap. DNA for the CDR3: TGTGCCAGCAGTTTACAGGGATGGGTGAACGGGGAGACCCAGTACTTC. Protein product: CASSLQGWVNGETQYF.

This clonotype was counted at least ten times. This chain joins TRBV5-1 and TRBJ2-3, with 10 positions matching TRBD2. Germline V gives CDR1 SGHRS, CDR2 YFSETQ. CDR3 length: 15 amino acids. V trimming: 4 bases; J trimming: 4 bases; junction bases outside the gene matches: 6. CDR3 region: CASSPGLARSDTQYF. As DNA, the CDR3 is TGCGCCAGCAGCCCGGGACTAGCGCGGTCAGATACGCAGTATTTT.